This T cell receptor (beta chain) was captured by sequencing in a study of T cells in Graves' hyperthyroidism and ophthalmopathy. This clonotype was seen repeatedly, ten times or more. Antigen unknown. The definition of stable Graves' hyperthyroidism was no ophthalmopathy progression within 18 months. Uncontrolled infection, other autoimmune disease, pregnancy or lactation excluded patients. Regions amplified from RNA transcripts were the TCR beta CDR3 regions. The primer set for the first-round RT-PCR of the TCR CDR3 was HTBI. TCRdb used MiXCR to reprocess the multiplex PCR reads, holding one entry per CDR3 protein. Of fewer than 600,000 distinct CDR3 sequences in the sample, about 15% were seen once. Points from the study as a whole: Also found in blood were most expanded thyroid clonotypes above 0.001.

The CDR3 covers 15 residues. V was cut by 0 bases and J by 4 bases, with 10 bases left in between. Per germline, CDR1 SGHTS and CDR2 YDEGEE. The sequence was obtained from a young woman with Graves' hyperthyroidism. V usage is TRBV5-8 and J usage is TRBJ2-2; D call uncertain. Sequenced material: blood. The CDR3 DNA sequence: TGTGCCAGCAGCTTGGAGGGTCAGGCCACCGGGGAGCTGTTTTTT. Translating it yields CASSLEGQATGELFF. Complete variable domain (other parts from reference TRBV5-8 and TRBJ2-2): EAGVTQSPTHLIKTRGQQATLRCSPISGHTSVYWYQQALGLGLQFLLWYDEGEERNRGNFPPRFSGRQFPNYSSELNVNALELEDSALYLCASSLEGQATGELFFGEGSRLTVL.